The 26 T cell receptor beta chains in this list originate from one sample, sequenced in a study of Graves' ophthalmopathy and Graves' hyperthyroidism. Scientists amplified the TCR beta CDR3 regions from RNA transcripts. The first round was an RT-PCR with HTBI primers, and the second round was a multiplex PCR. MiXCR was run by TCRdb on the multiplex PCR reads, yielding one entry per CDR3 protein. The table includes hundreds of thousands of distinct CDR3 sequences, more than 40% detected once. The sequenced sample consisted of peripheral blood. The receptors derive from an adult man with Graves' ophthalmopathy.

The sample holds many counts of this clonotype. The chain employs TRBV7-2 and TRBJ2-7; the match to TRBD1 covers 8 bases. V shed 5 bases, J shed 2 bases, and the junction held 5 bases outside the gene matches. Germline CDR1 and CDR2: SGHTA and FQGNSA. This CDR3 contains 14 residues. The CDR3: CASSPRTGPYEQYF. CDR3 DNA: TGTGCCAGCAGCCCCCGGACAGGGCCCTACGAGCAGTACTTC.

This clonotype appeared a few times. The rearrangement uses TRBV6-6 and TRBJ1-5; maybe TRBD1 (6 bases). Germline V gene lookup returns CDR1 MNHNY and CDR2 SVGAGI (reference sequence). V was pared by 2 bases and J by 1 base, with 18 bases between. The CDR3 is 18 amino acids. CDR3 residues: CASSYHSPGHQSNQPQHF. CDR3 bases: TGTGCCAGCAGTTACCATTCCCCGGGACACCAAAGCAATCAGCCCCAGCATTTT.

This clonotype was observed many times. The chain recombines TRBV7-9 with TRBJ2-2; TRBD2 aligns across 10 bases. The CDR3 extends over 15 amino acids. Germline CDR1 is SEHNR and CDR2 is FQNEAQ (reference sequence). With V trimmed by 5 bases and J by 6 bases, 6 bases remained unmatched. In DNA form, the CDR3 reads TGTGCCAGCAGCAACCTAGCGGGAGAAGCCGGGGAGCTGTTTTTT. Protein: CASSNLAGEAGELFF.

This clonotype was picked up a small number of times. The gene calls are TRBV19 and TRBJ2-7; 9 bases map to TRBD1. The V gene end was trimmed by 5 bases and the J gene end by 6 bases; junction bases not matched to a gene: 11. Germline V lookup: CDR1 LNHDA, CDR2 SQIVND (reference sequence). This CDR3 spans 15 amino acids. Written as DNA, the CDR3 is TGTGCCAGTAGTTCCGGGACAGGGTTTCTCGGCGAGCAGTACTTC. This codes for CASSSGTGFLGEQYF.

V gene TRBV4-1 combines with J gene TRBJ1-1; D unclear. The CDR3 sequence is 15 residues long. V dropped 4 bases and J dropped 3 bases, with 15 bases sitting between them. In germline, CDR1 is MGHRA, CDR2 YSYEKL. CDR3 region: CASSRDWGYDTEAFF. DNA of the CDR3: TGCGCCAGCAGCCGGGATTGGGGTTATGACACTGAAGCTTTCTTT.

V is TRBV10-3 and J is TRBJ1-4, with 7 bases matching TRBD1. Germline CDR1 ENHRY, CDR2 SYGVKD. V shed 0 bases and J 8 bases; nucleotides not matched to a gene: 3. This CDR3 spans 14 amino acids. In DNA form, the CDR3 reads TGTGCCATCAGTGAGTCGCAGGGGGGGGAAAAACTGTTTTTT. Translated: CAISESQGGEKLFF.

This clonotype was seen many times. The V and J genes are TRBV2 and TRBJ1-5; 7 bases align to TRBD1. CDR3 size: 15 residues. V lost 5 bases, J lost 2 bases, and 6 bases stayed unmatched. Germline CDR1 reads SNHLY; CDR2 reads FYNNEI. The CDR3 is CASSRDSGGNQPQHF. The DNA for the CDR3 is TGTGCCAGCAGTCGGGACAGCGGAGGCAATCAGCCCCAGCATTTT.

Turning to this clonotype: At one end, the junction sequence differs from germline, possibly due to a read error. V is TRBV2 and J is TRBJ1-2, with a weak D call TRBD1 (6 bases). The CDR3 totals 15 residues. Per the germline V gene, CDR1 is SNHLY and CDR2 is FYNNEI. The CDR3 coding sequence is TGTGCCTGCAGCGTACCAGGGGAAGAGGCCTATGGCTACACCTTC. Amino acids: CACSVPGEEAYGYTF.

The CDR3 is CSARSGQPSGANVLTF. CDR3 sequence (DNA): TGCAGTGCTAGATCCGGACAGCCCTCTGGGGCCAACGTCCTGACTTTC. The V and J genes are TRBV20-1 and TRBJ2-6, with D maybe TRBD1 (6 bases). The CDR3 is 16 amino acids. Germline assignment: CDR1 DFQATT and CDR2 SNEGSKA (reference sequence). The V end was cut by 2 bases, the J end by 0 bases, with 11 bases between.

The rearrangement uses TRBV7-2 and TRBJ1-2, with D unclear. Per germline, CDR1 SGHTA and CDR2 FQGNSA. V shed 1 base and J shed 4 bases, with 10 bases lying between them. The CDR3 totals 14 residues. CDR3 amino acids: CASSLDYTSYGYTF. Here the CDR3 DNA reads TGTGCCAGCAGCTTAGATTACACCAGCTATGGCTACACCTTC.

This clonotype was detected ten times or more. V gene TRBV20-1 combines with J gene TRBJ1-5; D might be TRBD1 (6 bases). Germline-derived CDR1 and CDR2 are DFQATT and SNEGSKA (reference sequence). This CDR3 contains 13 residues. V shed 3 bases and J shed 0 bases, with 6 bases lying between them. CDR3 nucleotides: TGCAGTGCTAGGGACAGTAGCAATCAGCCCCAGCATTTT. Translating it yields CSARDSSNQPQHF.

This clonotype was detected a few times. The rearrangement links TRBV10-1 to TRBJ2-2, with D possibly matching TRBD2 (7 bases). V gave up 6 bases and J gave up 4 bases, with 9 bases separating them. CDR1 is WNHNN and CDR2 is SYGVQD in the germline V gene (reference sequence). The CDR3 runs 13 residues. CDR3 region: CASRGGATGELFF. The CDR3 DNA reads TGCGCCAGCAGGGGGGGGGCCACCGGGGAGCTGTTTTTT.

This clonotype was counted a few times. V is TRBV20-1 and J is TRBJ1-4, with D perhaps matching TRBD1 (6 bases). V lost 6 bases and J lost 5, with 19 bases in between. This CDR3 contains 15 residues. Germline V lookup: CDR1 DFQATT, CDR2 SNEGSKA (reference sequence). The CDR3 loop is CSAPEGGGQNEKLFF. The CDR3 nucleotides are TGCAGTGCGCCAGAAGGAGGCGGACAGAATGAAAAACTGTTTTTT.

The chain uses TRBV10-3 and TRBJ1-5, with 7 bases fitting TRBD1. The CDR3 contains 15 residues. With V trimmed by 3 bases and J by 1 base, 3 bases remained unmatched. CDR1 and CDR2 (germline): ENHRY, SYGVKD. In DNA form, the CDR3 reads TGTGCCATCAGTGACGACAGGGTAAGCAATCAGCCCCAGCATTTT. Its protein is CAISDDRVSNQPQHF.

The V and J genes are TRBV5-4 and TRBJ2-7; tentative D call: TRBD1 (6 bases). The CDR3 totals 14 residues. The germline V and J ends were trimmed by 5 bases and 5 bases, with 17 bases remaining between them. CDR1 is SGHNT, CDR2 YYREEE, per germline (reference sequence). CDR3 in amino acids: CASSDGVRGHEQYF. As DNA, the CDR3 is TGTGCCAGCAGTGACGGTGTCAGGGGCCACGAGCAGTACTTC.

Worth noting for this clonotype: The junction and the germline gene differ at one end; a read error may be behind it. This sequence joins TRBV7-3 and TRBJ2-5; 7 nucleotides agree with TRBD1. CDR1 is SGHTA, CDR2 FQGTGA, per germline. This CDR3 is built from 18 residues. DNA of the CDR3: TGCGCCAGCAGCCAATTCCACTTGGGGACAGCACTTCAAGAGACCCAGTACTTC. As protein: CASSQFHLGTALQETQYF.

The chain is built from TRBV5-1 and TRBJ2-5; 7 bases map to TRBD1. Trimming removed 1 base from V and 6 bases from J; junction bases left unmatched: 9. This CDR3 has 15 residues. Per the germline V gene, CDR1 is SGHRS and CDR2 is YFSETQ. The CDR3 DNA reads as TGCGCCAGCAGCTTGAATAGGGGGCTCGAAAAGACCCAGTACTTC. Protein sequence: CASSLNRGLEKTQYF.

This clonotype was picked up many times. This rearrangement joins TRBV15 to TRBJ2-6; D call uncertain. The CDR3 is 15 amino acids. CDR1 is LNHNV and CDR2 is YYDKDF in the germline V gene (reference sequence). Trimming pared 0 bases from V and 1 base from J, leaving 4 bases between. This CDR3 is CATSREGSGANVLTF. The CDR3 region has the DNA TGTGCCACCAGCAGAGAGGGTTCTGGGGCCAACGTCCTGACTTTC.

The chain couples TRBV20-1 to TRBJ1-2; no clear D gene. CDR3 length: 12 amino acids. V lost 3 bases and J 7 bases, leaving 12 bases between the germline ends. Germline loops: CDR1 DFQATT, CDR2 SNEGSKA (reference sequence). CDR3: CSASKGGSGYTF. The CDR3, as DNA: TGCAGTGCTAGTAAGGGAGGTAGTGGCTACACCTTC.

This clonotype has ten or more counts. The chain is built from TRBV9 and TRBJ1-1, with a weak D call TRBD1 (6 bases). CDR3 size: 15 residues. Germline V gene lookup returns CDR1 SGDLS and CDR2 YYNGEE. The germline V and J ends were trimmed by 3 bases and 0 bases, with 12 bases remaining between them. CDR3 nucleotide sequence: TGTGCCAGCAGCGATACAGGGTCGATGAACACTGAAGCTTTCTTT. Its protein product is CASSDTGSMNTEAFF.

This clonotype was found many times. A junction end diverges from the germline sequence, so it may reflect a read error. The chain joins TRBV7-7 to TRBJ2-7; TRBD2 is a possible D gene (6 bases). The CDR3 contains 13 residues. CDR1 is SSHAT, CDR2 FNYEAQ, per germline (reference sequence). CDR3 protein: CASSLADTYEQYF. CDR3 nucleotides: TGTGCTAGCAGCTTAGCGGACACCTACGAGCAGTACTTC.

This clonotype has ten or more counts. The J gene is TRBJ1-2, the V gene TRBV2; possibly TRBD1 for D (6 bases). Germline assignment: CDR1 SNHLY and CDR2 FYNNEI. The CDR3 sequence is 14 residues long. V lost 7 bases to trimming and J lost 3 bases, with 15 bases between them. CDR3 amino acids: CASIKGRGDYGYTF. As DNA, the CDR3 is TGTGCCAGCATCAAGGGGAGGGGGGACTATGGCTACACCTTC.

This clonotype was picked up many times. V is TRBV25-1 and J is TRBJ1-3; D remains unclear. Trimming shortened V by 2 bases and J by 5 bases, and 10 bases separated the two germline ends. Germline V gene data show CDR1 as MGHDK and CDR2 as SYGVNS. CDR3 length: 14 residues. The CDR3 sequence is CASSETVSRNTIYF. The CDR3 nucleotides read TGTGCCAGCAGTGAAACCGTTTCGAGAAACACCATATATTTT.

With respect to this clonotype: A much larger clone lies a single base off, so this may be a read error. The CDR3 protein is CASGISPGELFF. The CDR3 nucleotides read TGTGCCAGTGGTATATCACCCGGGGAGCTGTTTTTT. The genes are TRBV19 and TRBJ2-2, with D uncertain. This CDR3 contains 12 residues. CDR1 and CDR2 from the germline V gene are LNHDA and SQIVND (reference sequence).

About this clonotype: The conserved final phenylalanine or tryptophan is absent from the CDR3, which likely points to a read error. Because the CDR3's place on the DNA is in doubt, the DNA is left out and the CDR3 is given as listed by TCRdb. The chain recombines TRBV20-1 with TRBJ1-3. The germline CDR1 and CDR2 sequences are DFQATT and SNEGSKA (reference sequence). The CDR3 has 12 residues if both end residues are counted. CDR3: CSDRGRSGRRNT.

This clonotype was seen at least ten times. J is TRBJ1-4 and V is TRBV9, with 7 bases fitting TRBD1. The J segment lost 8 bases and the V segment lost 3 bases, leaving 7 bases of the junction unmatched. Germline V gene lookup returns CDR1 SGDLS and CDR2 YYNGEE. CDR3 length: 14 amino acids. CDR3 DNA sequence: TGTGCCAGCAGCGGAAGACAGGGTGAAGAAAAACTGTTTTTT. Translated: CASSGRQGEEKLFF.